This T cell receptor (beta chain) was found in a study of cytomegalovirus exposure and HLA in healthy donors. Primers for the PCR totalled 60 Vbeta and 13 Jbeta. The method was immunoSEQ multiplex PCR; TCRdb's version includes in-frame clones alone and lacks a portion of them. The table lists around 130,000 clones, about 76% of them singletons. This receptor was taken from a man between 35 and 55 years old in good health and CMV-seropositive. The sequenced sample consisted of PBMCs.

CDR3 DNA sequence: TGTGCCATCAGTGACAACAGGGTCTCCTACGAGCAGTACTTC. As protein: CAISDNRVSYEQYF. The chain is built from TRBV10-3 and TRBJ2-7, with D possibly TRBD1 on 6 matching bases. The CDR3 covers 14 residues. Per germline, CDR1 ENHRY and CDR2 SYGVKD. Trimming pared 3 bases from V and 0 bases from J, leaving 9 bases between.